This T cell receptor (beta chain) originates from a study of PD-1 blockade in classical Hodgkin lymphoma (dated by TCRdb to 2018 to 2020). Regarding the study in general: Nivolumab dosing was 3 mg/kg intravenously every 2 weeks, continuing until either disease progression or unacceptable toxicity. To define a peripheral blood immune signature of response to PD-1 blockade in classical Hodgkin lymphoma, the study combined TCR beta sequencing with CyTOF.

For this clone: It has no known antigen specificity. No much larger clonotype is one base removed from it; base qualities were not supplied.

Genomic DNA was extracted with the Qiagen DNeasy kit from unsorted PBMCs and from negatively selected CD4+ and CD8+ fractions. Using primers that anneal to V and J segments, immunoSEQ multiplex PCR amplified the TCR beta CDR3 regions. Amplification bias was minimized using a synthetic immune receptor repertoire, and residual bias was removed computationally after sequencing. For the original study's pipeline: Repertoire diversity was quantified as the Shannon entropy index using custom Python scripts. Unsorted, CD4+ and CD8+ repertoires were analyzed separately, except for combined analyses in which CD4+ and CD8+ sequences were merged in silico. A clone was considered expanded if an increase in frequency of at least 2-fold after treatment relative to C1D1 was found, and a pseudocount of 0.5 was applied to clones undetected at baseline. Singleton clones were defined as clones with 0 or 1 copy at C1D1, and non-singleton clones were defined as clones with 2 or more copies. Clones expanded in unsorted samples were annotated as CD4+, CD8+ or unknown by matching protein sequences in sorted samples from the same patient. Wilcoxon tests on paired samples were used to test diversity changes from C1D1 to C4D1. Held by TCRdb, this immuneACCESS table contains in-frame sequences only and omits some clones. Under half of the omission traces to an unresolved V gene where checked; the cause of the rest is unknown. V and J calls plus clone size are reproduced from that table; the DNA served to infer D and trimming. This sample gives approximately 25,000 clones in total; around 81% of them show up just once. Together, the top ten hold roughly 21% of the sample.

Per the publication, the time point label means: cycle 2 day 1 (C2D1) of nivolumab. Every trial patient had relapsed following autologous stem cell transplantation, and prior brentuximab vedotin exposure was what differed among cohorts A, B and C. The trial cohort was composed of about 54 patients with relapsed/refractory classical Hodgkin lymphoma, for whom complete response, partial response or progressive disease was recorded as best overall response. In the multi-cohort phase II CheckMate 205 trial, trial patients received single-agent nivolumab. An independent review committee assessed best overall response by applying the 2007 International Working Group response criteria. PBMCs from the trial were collected at three points: immediately before nivolumab initiation (C1D1), and during therapy at cycle 2 day 1 and cycle 4 day 1. Peripheral blood was collected in 8 mL Vacutainer Cell Preparation Tubes, from which PBMCs were isolated by centrifugation and then cryopreserved.

Trimming leaves V shorter by 5 bases and J shorter by 4 bases, with the junction holding 7 bases beyond the gene matches. The CDR3 contains 16 residues, cysteine and phenylalanine counted. The read is trimmed to its CDR3 DNA, 48 bases read in frame from base 1. Via the germline V gene, CDR1 is MDHEN and CDR2 SYDVKM. General conclusions and limits of the study: By C4D1, a significant rise was seen in CD4+ TCR diversity but not in CD8+ TCR diversity (p=0.0027 vs p=0.16), and the rise was most apparent among complete responders (p=0.02). Baseline TCR diversity was reported to be lower in newly diagnosed patients than in healthy donors, and even lower in relapsed/refractory patients. Only a single clinical trial cohort was studied, and what caused the repertoire differences, possibly disease activity or prior therapy, remained undefined. Lower diversity was observed in patients in whom nivolumab was started less than 1 year after ASCT, and these patients were excluded from later analyses so that confounding by immune reconstitution would be avoided. Trial patients with a complete response had baseline diversity similar to that of newly diagnosed patients, while partial responders and progressors had significantly lower diversity.

The chain was built from TRBV28 and TRBJ2-7; 14 central bases correspond to TRBD2. Here the sequenced sample was peripheral blood mononuclear cells (PBMCs), taken before the second cycle of nivolumab. The TCR sequence derives from a human donor with classical Hodgkin lymphoma. The sequenced DNA: TGTGCCAGCAGTCTCGTCTGGACTAGCGGGAGGTACGAGCAGTACTTC. It codes for CASSLVWTSGRYEQYF.